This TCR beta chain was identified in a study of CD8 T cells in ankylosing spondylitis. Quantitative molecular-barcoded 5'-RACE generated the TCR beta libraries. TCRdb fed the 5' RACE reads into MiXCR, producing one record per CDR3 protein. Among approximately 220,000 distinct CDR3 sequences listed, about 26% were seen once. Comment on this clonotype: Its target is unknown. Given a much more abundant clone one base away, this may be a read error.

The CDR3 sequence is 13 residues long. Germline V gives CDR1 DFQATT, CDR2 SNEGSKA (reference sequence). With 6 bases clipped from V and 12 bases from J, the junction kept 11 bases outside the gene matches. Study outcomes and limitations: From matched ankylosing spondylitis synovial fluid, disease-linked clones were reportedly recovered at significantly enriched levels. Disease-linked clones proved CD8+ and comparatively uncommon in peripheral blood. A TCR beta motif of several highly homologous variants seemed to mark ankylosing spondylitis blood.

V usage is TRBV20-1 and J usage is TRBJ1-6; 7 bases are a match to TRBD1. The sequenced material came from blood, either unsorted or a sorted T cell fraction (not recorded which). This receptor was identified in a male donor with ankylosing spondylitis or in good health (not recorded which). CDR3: CSANRGVGLPLHF. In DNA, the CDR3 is TGCAGTGCCAACAGGGGTGTGGGTTTACCCCTCCACTTT.